This TCR beta chain emerged from a study of T cell responses to AZD1222 COVID-19 vaccine. Study-level results: The reported proportion of spike-specific TCRs targeting unmutated variant regions was nearly half.

The protocol was immunoSEQ multiplex PCR, while the TCRdb copy is restricted to in-frame clones and leaves out a portion. The table lists under 70,000 clones, approximately 80% of them singletons. On this clone: Its antigen is unidentified.

The sample here was peripheral blood, taken 28 days after the second AZD1222 dose. This clonotype was sampled from an adult who received the AZD1222 COVID-19 vaccine.

The CDR3 reads CARLLAVCFYGYTF. The DNA for the CDR3 is TGTGCCCGACTCCTAGCTGTTTGCTTTTATGGCTACACCTTC. The chain combines TRBV21-1 with TRBJ1-2. TRBV21-1 is reported as a pseudogene. The CDR3 length is 14 residues.